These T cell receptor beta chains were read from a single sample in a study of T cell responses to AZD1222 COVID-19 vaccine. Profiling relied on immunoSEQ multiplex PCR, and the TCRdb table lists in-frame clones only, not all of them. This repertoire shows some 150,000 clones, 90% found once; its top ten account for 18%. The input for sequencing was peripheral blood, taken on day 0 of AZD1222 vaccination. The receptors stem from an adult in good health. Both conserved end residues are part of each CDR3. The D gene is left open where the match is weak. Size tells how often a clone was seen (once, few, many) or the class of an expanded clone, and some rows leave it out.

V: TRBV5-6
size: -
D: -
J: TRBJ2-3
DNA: TGTGCCAGCAGCTTGGCCGGGGAGGAAGATACGCAGTATTTT
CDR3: CASSLAGEEDTQYF

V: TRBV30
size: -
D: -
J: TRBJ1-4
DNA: TGTGCCTGGAGTGGGGGGAGGGATGAAAAACTGTTTTTT
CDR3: CAWSGGRDEKLFF

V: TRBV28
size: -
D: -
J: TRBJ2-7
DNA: TGTGCCAGCAGTTTAAACGAGCAGTACTTC
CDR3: CASSLNEQYF

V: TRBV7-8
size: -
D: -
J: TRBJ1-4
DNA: TGTGCCAGCAGCAAATGGACAGACATGGCTGAAAAACTGTTTTTT
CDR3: CASSKWTDMAEKLFF

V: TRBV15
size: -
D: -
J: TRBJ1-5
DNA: TGTGCCACCAGCAGATCCCAATTCGACACGGGGCGCCGACAGCCCCAGCATTTT
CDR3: CATSRSQFDTGRRQPQHF

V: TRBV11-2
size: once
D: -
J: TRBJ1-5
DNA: TGTGCCAGCAGCTTAGATGGAGAAGGGGTACCCCAGCATTTT
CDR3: CASSLDGEGVPQHF

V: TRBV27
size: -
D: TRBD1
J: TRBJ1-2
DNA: TGTGCCAGCAGTTTGCAGGGGGCAAACTATGGCTACACCTTC
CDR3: CASSLQGANYGYTF

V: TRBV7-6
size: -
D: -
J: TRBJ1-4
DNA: TGTGCCAGCAGCCTTCGACAGGCAACTAATGAAAAACTGTTTTTT
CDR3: CASSLRQATNEKLFF

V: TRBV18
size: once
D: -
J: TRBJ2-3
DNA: TGTGCCAGCTCAGAAGAGCGAGGCCTAAGCACAGATACGCAGTATTTT
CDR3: CASSEERGLSTDTQYF

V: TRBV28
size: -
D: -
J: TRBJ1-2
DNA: TGTGCCAGCAGTCGACCCGGCCGACAGGACCTCTATGGCTACACCTTC
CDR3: CASSRPGRQDLYGYTF

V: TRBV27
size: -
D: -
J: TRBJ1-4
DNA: TGTGCCAGCAGCCCGAGACGGTCTAATGAAAAACTGTTTTTT
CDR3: CASSPRRSNEKLFF

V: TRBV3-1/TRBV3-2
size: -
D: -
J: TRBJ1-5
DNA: TGTGCCAGCAGCCAAGATCCGGCTAGGGGTCAGCCCCAGCATTTT
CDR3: CASSQDPARGQPQHF

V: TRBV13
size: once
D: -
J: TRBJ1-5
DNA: TGTGCCAGCAGCACCGGGGTTCATCAGCCCCAGCATTTT
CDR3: CASSTGVHQPQHF

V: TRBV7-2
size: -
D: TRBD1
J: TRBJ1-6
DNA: TGTGCCAGCAGCTATACCGGGACAGGGGTTTCACCCCTCCACTTT
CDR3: CASSYTGTGVSPLHF

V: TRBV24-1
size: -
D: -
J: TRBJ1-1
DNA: TGTGCCACCAGTGACCCAGGAAGGGCTGAAGCTTTCTTT
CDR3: CATSDPGRAEAFF

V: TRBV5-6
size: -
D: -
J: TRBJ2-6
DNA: TGTGCCAGCTTTGACACCCTGAGCTCTGGGGCCAACGTCCTGACTTTC
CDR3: CASFDTLSSGANVLTF

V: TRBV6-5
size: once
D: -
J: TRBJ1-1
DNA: TGTGCCAGCAGTTACAACAGGAACACTGAAGCTTTCTTT
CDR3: CASSYNRNTEAFF

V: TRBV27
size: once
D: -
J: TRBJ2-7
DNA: TGTGCCAGCAGTTCCCAGGGGGTTGGGACTTACGAGCAGTACTTC
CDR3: CASSSQGVGTYEQYF

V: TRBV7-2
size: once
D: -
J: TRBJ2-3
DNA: TGTGCCAGCAGCTTTGAAGGGGGGGGCACAGATACGCAGTATTTT
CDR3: CASSFEGGGTDTQYF

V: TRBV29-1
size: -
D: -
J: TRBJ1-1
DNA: TGCAGCGGACAGGTAACTGAAGCTTTCTTT
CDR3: CSGQVTEAFF

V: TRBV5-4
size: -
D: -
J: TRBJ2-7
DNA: TGTGCCAGCAGCTTGGCCACGAAGGGGGAGCTCGAGCAGTACTTC
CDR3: CASSLATKGELEQYF

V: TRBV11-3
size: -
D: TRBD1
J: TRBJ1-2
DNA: TGTGCCAGCAGCCCTTCCGGGACAGGGAACTATGGCTACACCTTC
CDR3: CASSPSGTGNYGYTF